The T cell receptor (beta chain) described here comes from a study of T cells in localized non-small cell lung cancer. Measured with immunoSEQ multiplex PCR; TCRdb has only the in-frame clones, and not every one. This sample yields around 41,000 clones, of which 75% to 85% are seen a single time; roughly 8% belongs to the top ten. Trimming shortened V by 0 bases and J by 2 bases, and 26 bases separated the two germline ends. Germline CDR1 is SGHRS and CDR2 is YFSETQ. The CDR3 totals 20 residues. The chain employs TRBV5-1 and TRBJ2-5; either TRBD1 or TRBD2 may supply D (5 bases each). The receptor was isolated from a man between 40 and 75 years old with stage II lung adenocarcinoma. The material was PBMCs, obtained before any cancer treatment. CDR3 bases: TGCGCCAGCAGCTTGGGGCCTCTAGGGGTTTTTGGAGCGGTACAAGAGACCCAGTACTTC. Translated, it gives CASSLGPLGVFGAVQETQYF.